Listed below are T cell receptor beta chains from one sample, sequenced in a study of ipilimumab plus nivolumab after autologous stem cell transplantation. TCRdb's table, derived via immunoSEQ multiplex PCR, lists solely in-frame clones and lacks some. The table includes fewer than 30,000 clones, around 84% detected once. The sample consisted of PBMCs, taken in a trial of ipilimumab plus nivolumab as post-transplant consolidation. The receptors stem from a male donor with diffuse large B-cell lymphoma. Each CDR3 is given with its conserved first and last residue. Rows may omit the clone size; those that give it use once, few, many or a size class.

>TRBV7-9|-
CASSRDSRNNSPLHF
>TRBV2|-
CASLRAMNTEAFF
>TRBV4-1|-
CASSQVTSGVTDTQYF
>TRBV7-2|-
CASSFGGGPLGETQYF
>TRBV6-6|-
CASSSLGTETDTQYF
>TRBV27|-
CASSPTGGGSYEQYF
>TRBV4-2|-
CASSLFHRGEGEKLFF
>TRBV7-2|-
CASSLYGDSGETQYF
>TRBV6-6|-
CASGRGPGQETQYF
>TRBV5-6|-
CASSPTGGGTDTQYF
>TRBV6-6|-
CASSHRDIQDTQYF
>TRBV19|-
CARTEPRVSETQYF
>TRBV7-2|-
CASSLSSAGGLYEQYF
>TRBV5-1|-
CASSLGTGGNLDEQFF
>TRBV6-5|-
CASRRSITNTGELFF
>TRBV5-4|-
CASSYLDRRSPLHF
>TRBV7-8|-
CASSSRKGGGAKDTQYF
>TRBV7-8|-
CASSLVPGVDEQYF
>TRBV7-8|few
CASSLDWSGGNEQFF
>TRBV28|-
CAVSSYEQYF
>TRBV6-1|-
CASSDSGRGKETQYF
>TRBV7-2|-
CASSWGAAYEQYF
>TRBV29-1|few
CSVAEGSTEAFF
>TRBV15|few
CATSRDRVSTDTQYF
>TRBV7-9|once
CASSSGGPWNTEAFF
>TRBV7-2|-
CASSLRTTGYTF
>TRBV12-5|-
CASGPGGSPLHF
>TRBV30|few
CAWDAWNTEAFF
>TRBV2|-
CASSEEQGGEAFF
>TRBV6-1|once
CASSGGSGELFF
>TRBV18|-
CASSPIDRQNYGYTF
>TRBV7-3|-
CASSLAGTGDYEQYF
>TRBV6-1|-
CASRLTGGNEKLFF
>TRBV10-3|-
CAISESPTGTGGTEAFF
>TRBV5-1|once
CASSRGPENTEAFF
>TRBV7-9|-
CASSKETGLSEKLFF
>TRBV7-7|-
CASSTSPRAGETQYF
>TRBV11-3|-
CASSSRFDNEQFF
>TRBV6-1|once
CASSWEGYTEAFF
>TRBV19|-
CASRGPGVRGYTF
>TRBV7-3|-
CASSPPGSGEQYF
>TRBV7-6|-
CASSPTGHLGVETQYF
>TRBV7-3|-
CASSLTGLAGGYNEQFF
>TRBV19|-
CASSIDGSGDYEQYF
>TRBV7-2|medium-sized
CASSFQGGSNTEAFF
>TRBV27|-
CASSPDPQRTGELFF
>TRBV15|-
CATSRDLGALATQYF
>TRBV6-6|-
CASRSASGNTIYF
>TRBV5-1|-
CASSLRPGSSYEQYF
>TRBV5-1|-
CASSPGGSGNTIYF
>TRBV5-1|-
CASSASQETQYF
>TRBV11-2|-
CTSSLGFSGEKLFF